Each of the 2 T cell receptor beta chains below was sequenced from the same sample in a study of radiation and T cells in renal cell carcinoma. As for time point: blood 4 weeks post-SBRT, at nephrectomy. Documented treatment: 15 Gy SBRT to primary tumor, nephrectomy 4 weeks later. Sequencing was performed with immunoSEQ multiplex PCR; in TCRdb, only in-frame clones are kept and a portion is missing. The sample has some 31,000 clones, approximately 84% seen once; the top ten hold around a third. The sequenced sample was blood, obtained from a patient whose treatment included radiotherapy and nephrectomy. Every receptor here comes from a man in his sixties with renal cell carcinoma.

V is TRBV27 and J is TRBJ2-1, with unresolved D. Trimming stripped 2 bases from V and 5 bases from J, with 10 bases between. Germline assignment: CDR1 MNHEY and CDR2 SMNVEV (reference sequence). The CDR3 length is 14 residues. The CDR3 nucleotides are TGTGCCAGCAGTTTAAGGCACGTTCACAATGAGCAGTTCTTC. This codes for CASSLRHVHNEQFF.

The chain carries TRBV7-2 and TRBJ1-5; D possibly corresponds to TRBD1 (6 bases). Trimming took 5 bases from V and 4 from J, leaving 12 bases between them. Germline CDR1 reads SGHTA; CDR2 reads FQGNSA. The CDR3 runs to 14 residues. In DNA, the CDR3 is TGTGCCAGCAGCCACGACAGGCTGAATCAGCCCCAGCATTTT. It translates to CASSHDRLNQPQHF.